The T cell receptor (beta chain) described here comes from a study of T-cell memory formation after mild COVID-19. This clonotype appeared many times. At one end, the junction sequence differs from germline, possibly due to a read error. Germline CDR1 MNHEY, CDR2 SVGAGI. The CDR3 contains 14 residues. MiXCR was run by TCRdb on the 5' RACE reads, yielding one entry per CDR3 protein. In the table there are about 390,000 distinct CDR3 sequences, more than 15% of which are singletons. The chain links TRBV6-5 to TRBJ2-1; D is possibly TRBD1 or TRBD2 (5 bases each). The receptor was isolated from a young man who had mild COVID-19 (a few samples of this study predate the infection). Cell type and time point are not known. What was sequenced was PBMCs or a T cell subset sorted from them (not recorded which). The CDR3 protein is CASSSPGTGNGQFF. CDR3 in DNA: TGTGCCAGCAGTAGCCCCGGGACCGGTAATGGGCAGTTCTTC.